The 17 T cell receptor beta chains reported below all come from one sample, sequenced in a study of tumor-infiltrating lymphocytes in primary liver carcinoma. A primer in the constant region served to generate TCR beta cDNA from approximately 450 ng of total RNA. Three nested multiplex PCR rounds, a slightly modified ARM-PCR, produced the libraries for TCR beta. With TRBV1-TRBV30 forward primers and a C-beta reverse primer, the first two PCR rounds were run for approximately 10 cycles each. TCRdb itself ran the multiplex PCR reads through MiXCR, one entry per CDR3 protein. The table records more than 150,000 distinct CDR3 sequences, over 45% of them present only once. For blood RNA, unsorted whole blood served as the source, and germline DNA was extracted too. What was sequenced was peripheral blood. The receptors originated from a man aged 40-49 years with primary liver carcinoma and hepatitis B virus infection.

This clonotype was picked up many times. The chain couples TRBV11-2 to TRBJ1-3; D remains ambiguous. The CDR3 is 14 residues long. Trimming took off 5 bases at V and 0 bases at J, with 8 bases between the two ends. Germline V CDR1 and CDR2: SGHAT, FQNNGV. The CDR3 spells CASSREVSGNTIYF. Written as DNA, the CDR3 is TGTGCCAGCAGCCGGGAAGTCTCTGGAAACACCATATATTTT.

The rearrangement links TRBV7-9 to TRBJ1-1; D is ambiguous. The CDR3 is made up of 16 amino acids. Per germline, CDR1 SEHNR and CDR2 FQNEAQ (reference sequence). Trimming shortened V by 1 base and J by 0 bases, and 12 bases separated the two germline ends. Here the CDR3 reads CASSLDSLVMNTEAFF. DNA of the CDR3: TGTGCCAGCAGCTTAGACTCTCTAGTCATGAACACTGAAGCTTTCTTT. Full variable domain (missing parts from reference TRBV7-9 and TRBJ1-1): DTGVSQNPRHKITKRGQNVTFRCDPISEHNRLYWYRQTLGQGPEFLTYFQNEAQLEKSRLLSDRFSAERPKGSFSTLEIQRTEQGDSAMYLCASSLDSLVMNTEAFFGQGTRLTVV.

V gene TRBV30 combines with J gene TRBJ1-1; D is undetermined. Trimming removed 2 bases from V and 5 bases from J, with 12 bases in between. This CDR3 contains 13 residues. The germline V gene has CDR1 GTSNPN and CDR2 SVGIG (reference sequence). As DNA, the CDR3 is TGTGCCTGGAGTTTACAAGGTGGGACTGAAGCTTTCTTT. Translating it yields CAWSLQGGTEAFF.

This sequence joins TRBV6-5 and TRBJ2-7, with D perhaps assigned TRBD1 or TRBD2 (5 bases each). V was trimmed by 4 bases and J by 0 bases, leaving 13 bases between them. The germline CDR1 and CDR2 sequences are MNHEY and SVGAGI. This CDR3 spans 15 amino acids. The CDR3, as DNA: TGTGCCAGCAGTTGCCCGGGGCAATCCTCCTACGAGCAGTACTTC. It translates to CASSCPGQSSYEQYF.

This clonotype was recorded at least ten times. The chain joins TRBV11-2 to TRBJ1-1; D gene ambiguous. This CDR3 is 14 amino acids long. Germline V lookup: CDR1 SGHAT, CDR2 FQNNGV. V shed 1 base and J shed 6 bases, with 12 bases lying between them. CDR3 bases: TGTGCCAGCAGCTTAGCGGGGTTTGGGTCTGAAGCTTTCTTT. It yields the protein CASSLAGFGSEAFF.

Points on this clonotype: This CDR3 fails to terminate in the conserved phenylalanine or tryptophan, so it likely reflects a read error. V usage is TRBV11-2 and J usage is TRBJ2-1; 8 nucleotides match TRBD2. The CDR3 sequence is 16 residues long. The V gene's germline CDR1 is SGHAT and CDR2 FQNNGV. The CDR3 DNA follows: TGCGCCAGCAGCTCGGATATCGGACTAGCCCTGGGTGAGCAGTTCATC. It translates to CASSSDIGLALGEQFI.

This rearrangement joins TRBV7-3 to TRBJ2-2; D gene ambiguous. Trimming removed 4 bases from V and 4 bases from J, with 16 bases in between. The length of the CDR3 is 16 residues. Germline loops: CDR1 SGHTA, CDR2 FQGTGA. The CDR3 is CASSSWVGSSTGELFF. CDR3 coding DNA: TGTGCCAGCAGCTCCTGGGTGGGTTCGAGCACCGGGGAGCTGTTTTTT.

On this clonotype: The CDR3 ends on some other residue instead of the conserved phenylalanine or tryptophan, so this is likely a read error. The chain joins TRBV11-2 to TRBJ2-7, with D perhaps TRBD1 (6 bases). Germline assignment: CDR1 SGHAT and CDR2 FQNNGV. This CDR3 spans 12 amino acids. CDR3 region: CAVQGSSYEQYL. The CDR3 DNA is TGCGCCGTACAGGGAAGCTCCTACGAGCAGTACTTA.

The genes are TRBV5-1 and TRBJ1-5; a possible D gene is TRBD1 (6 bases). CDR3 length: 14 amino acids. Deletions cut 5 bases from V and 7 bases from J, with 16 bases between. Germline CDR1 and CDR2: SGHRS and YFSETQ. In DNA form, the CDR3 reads TGCGCCAGCAGTTTACAGGGTGGGGAACAGCCCCAGCATTTT. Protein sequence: CASSLQGGEQPQHF.

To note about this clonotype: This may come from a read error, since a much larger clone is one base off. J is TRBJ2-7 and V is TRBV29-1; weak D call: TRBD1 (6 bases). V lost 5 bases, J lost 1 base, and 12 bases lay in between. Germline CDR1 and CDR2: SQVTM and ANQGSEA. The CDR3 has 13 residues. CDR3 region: CSVRTVTSYEQYF. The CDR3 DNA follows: TGCAGCGTTCGGACAGTGACTTCCTACGAGCAGTACTTC.

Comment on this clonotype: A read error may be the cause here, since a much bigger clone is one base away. This CDR3 reads CAGSYGQGELFF. As DNA, the CDR3 is TGTGCCGGCAGTTACGGACAGGGAGAGCTGTTTTTT. The V call is TRBV6-5, the J call TRBJ1-4, with 8 bases fitting TRBD1. The length of the CDR3 is 12 residues. Germline loops: CDR1 MNHEY, CDR2 SVGAGI.

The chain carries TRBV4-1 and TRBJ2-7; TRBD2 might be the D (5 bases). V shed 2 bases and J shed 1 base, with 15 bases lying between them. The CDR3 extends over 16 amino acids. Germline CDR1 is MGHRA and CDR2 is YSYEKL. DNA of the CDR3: TGCGCCAGCAGCCAAAGAGGAGGCCCCGAGTCCTACGAGCAGTACTTC. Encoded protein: CASSQRGGPESYEQYF.

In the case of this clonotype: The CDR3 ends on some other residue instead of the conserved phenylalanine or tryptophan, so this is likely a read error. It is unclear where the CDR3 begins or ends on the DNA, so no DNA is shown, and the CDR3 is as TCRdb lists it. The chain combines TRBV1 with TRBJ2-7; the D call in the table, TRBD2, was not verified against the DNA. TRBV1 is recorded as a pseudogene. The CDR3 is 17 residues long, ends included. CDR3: CTSSPPLAGTLRVEQYL.

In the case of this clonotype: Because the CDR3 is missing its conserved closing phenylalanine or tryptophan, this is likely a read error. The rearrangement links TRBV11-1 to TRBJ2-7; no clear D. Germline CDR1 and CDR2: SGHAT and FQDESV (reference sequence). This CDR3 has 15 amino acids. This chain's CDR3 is CASSLESSVSYEQYL. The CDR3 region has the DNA TGTGCCAGTAGCTTAGAATCAAGTGTCTCCTACGAACAGTACTTA.

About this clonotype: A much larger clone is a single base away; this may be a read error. The CDR3 bases are TGTGCCAGCAGCTTGGCAGCAGGGACGGGGGACGAGCAGTACTTC. Protein product: CASSLAAGTGDEQYF. The chain is built from TRBV11-2 and TRBJ2-7, with D perhaps matching TRBD2 (6 bases). Per germline, CDR1 SGHAT and CDR2 FQNNGV. Trimming removed 3 bases from V and 5 bases from J, with 17 bases in between. The CDR3 spans 15 residues. Full variable domain (remainder filled in from reference TRBV11-2 and TRBJ2-7): EAGVAQSPRYKIIEKRQSVAFWCNPISGHATLYWYQQILGQGPKLLIQFQNNGVVDDSQLPKDRFSAERLKGVDSTLKIQPAKLEDSAVYLCASSLAAGTGDEQYFGPGTRLTVT.

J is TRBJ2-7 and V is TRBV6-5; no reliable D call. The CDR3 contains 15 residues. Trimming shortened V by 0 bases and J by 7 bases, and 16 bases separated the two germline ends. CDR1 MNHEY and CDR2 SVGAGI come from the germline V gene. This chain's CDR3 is CASSYSMGLPQEQYF. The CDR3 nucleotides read TGTGCCAGCAGTTACTCGATGGGCCTACCTCAAGAGCAGTACTTC.

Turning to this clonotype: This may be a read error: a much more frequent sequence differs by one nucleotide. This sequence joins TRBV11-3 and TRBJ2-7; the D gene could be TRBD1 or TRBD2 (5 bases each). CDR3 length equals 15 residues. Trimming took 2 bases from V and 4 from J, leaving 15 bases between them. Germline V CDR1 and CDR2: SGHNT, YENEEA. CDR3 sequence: CASSLNPVEGYEQYF. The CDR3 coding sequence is TGTGCCAGCAGCTTAAACCCGGTAGAGGGGTACGAGCAGTACTTC.